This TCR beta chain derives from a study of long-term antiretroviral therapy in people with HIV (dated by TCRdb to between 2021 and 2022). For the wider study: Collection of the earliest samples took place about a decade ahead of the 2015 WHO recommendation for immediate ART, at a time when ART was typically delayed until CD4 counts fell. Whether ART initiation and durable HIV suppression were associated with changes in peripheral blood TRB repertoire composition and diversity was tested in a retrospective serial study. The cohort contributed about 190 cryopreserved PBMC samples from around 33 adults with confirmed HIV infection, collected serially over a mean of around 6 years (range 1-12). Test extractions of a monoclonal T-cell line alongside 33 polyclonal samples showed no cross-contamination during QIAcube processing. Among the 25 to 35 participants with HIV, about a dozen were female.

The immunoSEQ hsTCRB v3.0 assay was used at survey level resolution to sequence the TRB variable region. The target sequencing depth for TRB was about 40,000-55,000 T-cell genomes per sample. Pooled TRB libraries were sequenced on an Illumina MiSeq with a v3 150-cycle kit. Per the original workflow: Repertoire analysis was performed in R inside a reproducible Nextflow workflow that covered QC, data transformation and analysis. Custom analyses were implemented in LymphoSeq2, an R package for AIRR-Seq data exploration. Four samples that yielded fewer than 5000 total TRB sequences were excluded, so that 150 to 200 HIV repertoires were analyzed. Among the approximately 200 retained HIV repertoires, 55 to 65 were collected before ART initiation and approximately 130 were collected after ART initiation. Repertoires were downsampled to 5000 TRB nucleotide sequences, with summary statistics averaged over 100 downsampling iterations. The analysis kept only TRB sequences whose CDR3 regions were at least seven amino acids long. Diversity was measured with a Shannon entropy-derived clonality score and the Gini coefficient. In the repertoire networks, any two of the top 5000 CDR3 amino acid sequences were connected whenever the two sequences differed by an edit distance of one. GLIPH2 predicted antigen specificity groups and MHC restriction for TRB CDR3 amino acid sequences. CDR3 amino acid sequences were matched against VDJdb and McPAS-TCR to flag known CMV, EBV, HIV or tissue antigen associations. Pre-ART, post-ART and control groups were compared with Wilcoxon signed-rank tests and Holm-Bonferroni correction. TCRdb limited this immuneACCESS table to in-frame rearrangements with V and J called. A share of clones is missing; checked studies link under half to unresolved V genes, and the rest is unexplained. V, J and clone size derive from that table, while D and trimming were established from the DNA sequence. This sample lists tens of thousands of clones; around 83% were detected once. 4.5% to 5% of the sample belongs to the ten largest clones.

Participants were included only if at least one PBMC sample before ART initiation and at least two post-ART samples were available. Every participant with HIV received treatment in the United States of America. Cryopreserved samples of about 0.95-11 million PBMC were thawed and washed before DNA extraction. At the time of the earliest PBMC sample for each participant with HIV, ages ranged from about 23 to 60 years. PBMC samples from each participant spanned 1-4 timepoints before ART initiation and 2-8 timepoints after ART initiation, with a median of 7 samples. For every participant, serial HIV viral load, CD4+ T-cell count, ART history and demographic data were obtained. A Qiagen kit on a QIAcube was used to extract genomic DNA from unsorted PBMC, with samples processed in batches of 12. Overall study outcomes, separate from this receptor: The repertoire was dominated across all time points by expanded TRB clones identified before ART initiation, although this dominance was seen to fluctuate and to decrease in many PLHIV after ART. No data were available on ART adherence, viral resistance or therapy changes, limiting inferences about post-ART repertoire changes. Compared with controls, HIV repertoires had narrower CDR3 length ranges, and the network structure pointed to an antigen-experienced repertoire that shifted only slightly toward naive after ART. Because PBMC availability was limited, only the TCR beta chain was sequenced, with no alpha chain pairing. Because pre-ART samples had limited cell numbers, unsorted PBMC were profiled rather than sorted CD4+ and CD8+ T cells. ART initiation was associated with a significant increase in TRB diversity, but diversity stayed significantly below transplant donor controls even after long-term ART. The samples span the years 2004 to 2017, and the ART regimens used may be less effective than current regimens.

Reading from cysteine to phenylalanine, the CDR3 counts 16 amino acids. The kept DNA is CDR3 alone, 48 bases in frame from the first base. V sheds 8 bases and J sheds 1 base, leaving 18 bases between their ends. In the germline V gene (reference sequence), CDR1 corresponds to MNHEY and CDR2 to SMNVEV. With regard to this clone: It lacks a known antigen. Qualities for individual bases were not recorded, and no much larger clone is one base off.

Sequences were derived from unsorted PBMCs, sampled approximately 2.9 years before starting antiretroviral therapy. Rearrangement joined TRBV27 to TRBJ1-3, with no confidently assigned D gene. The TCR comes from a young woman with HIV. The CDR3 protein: CASPRAAALSGNTIYF. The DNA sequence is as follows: TGTGCCAGCCCCCGAGCGGCCGCTCTTTCTGGAAACACCATATATTTT.